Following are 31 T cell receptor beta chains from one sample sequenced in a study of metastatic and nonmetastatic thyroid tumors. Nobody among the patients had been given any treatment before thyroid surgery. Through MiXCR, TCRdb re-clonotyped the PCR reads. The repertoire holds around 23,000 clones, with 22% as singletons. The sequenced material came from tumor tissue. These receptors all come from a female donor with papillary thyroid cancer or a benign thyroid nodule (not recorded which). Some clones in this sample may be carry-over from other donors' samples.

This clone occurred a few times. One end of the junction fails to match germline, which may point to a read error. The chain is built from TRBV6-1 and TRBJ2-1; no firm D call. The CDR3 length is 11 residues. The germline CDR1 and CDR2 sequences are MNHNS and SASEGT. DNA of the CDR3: TGTGCCAGCAGCCAGGCAAGTGAGCAGTTATTC. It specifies CASSQASEQLF.

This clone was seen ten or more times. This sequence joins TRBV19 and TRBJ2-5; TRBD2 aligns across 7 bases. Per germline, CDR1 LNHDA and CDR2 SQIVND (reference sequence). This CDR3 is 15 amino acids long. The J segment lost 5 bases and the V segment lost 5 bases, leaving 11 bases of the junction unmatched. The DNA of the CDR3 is TGTGCCAGTAGTCCGGGCCAGCGGGATGGGGAGACCCAGTACTTC. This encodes CASSPGQRDGETQYF. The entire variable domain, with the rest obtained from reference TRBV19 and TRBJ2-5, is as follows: DGGITQSPKYLFRKEGQNVTLSCEQNLNHDAMYWYRQDPGQGLRLIYYSQIVNDFQKGDIAEGYSVSREKKESFPLTVTSAQKNPTAFYLCASSPGQRDGETQYFGPGTRLLVL.

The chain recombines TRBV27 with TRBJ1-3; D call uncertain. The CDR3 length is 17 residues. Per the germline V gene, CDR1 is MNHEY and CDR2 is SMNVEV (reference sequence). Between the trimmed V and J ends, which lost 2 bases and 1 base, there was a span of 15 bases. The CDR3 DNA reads TGTGCCAGCAGTTTAAAGGCGGCATCTCTGTCTGGAAACACCATATATTTT. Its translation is CASSLKAASLSGNTIYF.

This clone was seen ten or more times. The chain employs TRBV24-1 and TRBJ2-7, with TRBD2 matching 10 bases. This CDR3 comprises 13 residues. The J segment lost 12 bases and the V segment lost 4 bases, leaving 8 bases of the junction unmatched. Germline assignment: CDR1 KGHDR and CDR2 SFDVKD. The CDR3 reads CATSEASGSRPYF. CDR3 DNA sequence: TGTGCCACCAGTGAGGCTAGCGGGAGTCGACCGTACTTC.

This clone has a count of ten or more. The DNA of the CDR3 is TGCGCCAGCAGCTTGGGACTAGCGGGCTCCTACAATGAGCAGTTCTTC. The encoded protein is CASSLGLAGSYNEQFF. The genes are TRBV5-1 and TRBJ2-1; 10 bases fit TRBD2. CDR1 is SGHRS and CDR2 is YFSETQ in the germline V gene. The CDR3 covers 16 residues. Trimming removed 0 bases from V and 0 bases from J; junction bases left unmatched: 0.

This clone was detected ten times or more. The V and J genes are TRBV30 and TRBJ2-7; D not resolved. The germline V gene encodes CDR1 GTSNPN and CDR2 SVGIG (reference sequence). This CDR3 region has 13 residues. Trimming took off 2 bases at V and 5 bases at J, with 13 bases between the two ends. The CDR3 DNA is TGTGCCTGGAGTTTGGTAGTTCGAGACGAGCAGTACTTC. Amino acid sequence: CAWSLVVRDEQYF.

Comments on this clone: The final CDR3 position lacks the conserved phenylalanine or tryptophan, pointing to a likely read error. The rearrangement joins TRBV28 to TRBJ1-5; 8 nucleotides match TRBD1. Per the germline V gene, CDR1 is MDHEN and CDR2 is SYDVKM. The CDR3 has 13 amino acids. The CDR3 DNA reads TGTGTCAGTGGACAGGGCTATAATCAGCCCCAGCATTAT. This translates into CVSGQGYNQPQHY.

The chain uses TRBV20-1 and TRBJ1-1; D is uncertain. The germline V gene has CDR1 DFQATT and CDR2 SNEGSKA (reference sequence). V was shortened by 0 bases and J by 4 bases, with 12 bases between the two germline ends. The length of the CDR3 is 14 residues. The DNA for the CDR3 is TGCAGTGCTAGAGATTGGCGGGGTGGCACTGAAGCTTTCTTT. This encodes CSARDWRGGTEAFF.

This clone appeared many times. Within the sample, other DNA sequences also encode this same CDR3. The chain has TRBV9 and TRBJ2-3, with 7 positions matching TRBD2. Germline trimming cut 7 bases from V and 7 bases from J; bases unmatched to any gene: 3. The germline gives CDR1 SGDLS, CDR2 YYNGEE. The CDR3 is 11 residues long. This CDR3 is CASGAGNTQYF. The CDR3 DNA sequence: TGTGCCAGCGGAGCGGGGAATACGCAGTATTTT.

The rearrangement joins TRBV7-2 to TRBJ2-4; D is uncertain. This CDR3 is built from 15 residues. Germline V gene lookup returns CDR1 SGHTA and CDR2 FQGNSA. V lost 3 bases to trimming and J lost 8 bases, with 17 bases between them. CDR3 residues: CASSFDLGSPDIQYF. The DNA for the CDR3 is TGTGCCAGCAGCTTCGATTTGGGGTCGCCGGACATTCAGTACTTC.

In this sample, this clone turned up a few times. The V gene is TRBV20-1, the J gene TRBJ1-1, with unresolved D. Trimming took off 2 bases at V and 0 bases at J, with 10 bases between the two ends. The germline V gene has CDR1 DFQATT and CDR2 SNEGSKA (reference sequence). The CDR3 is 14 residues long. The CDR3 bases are TGCAGTGCTAGACAGTCCCCTATGAACACTGAAGCTTTCTTT. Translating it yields CSARQSPMNTEAFF.

The CDR3 nucleotides are TGCAGTGCTAGGCGGGACACACGTATAGCCAAAAACATTCAGTACTTC. Amino acid sequence: CSARRDTRIAKNIQYF. The gene calls are TRBV20-1 and TRBJ2-4; tentatively, D is TRBD1 or TRBD2 (6 bases each). This CDR3 has 16 residues. Between the trimmed V and J ends, which lost 3 bases and 0 bases, there was a span of 15 bases. The germline V gene has CDR1 DFQATT and CDR2 SNEGSKA (reference sequence).

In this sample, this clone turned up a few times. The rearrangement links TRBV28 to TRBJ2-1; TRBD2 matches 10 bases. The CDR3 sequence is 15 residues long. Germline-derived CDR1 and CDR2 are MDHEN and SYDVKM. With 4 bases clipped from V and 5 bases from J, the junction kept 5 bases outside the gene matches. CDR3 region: CASSSPSGGNNEQFF. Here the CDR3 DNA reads TGTGCCAGCAGTTCCCCTAGCGGGGGTAACAATGAGCAGTTCTTC.

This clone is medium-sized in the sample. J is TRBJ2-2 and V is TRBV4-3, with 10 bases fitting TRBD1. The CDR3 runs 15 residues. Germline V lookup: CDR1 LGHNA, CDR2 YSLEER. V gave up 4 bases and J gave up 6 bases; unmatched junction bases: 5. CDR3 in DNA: TGCGCCAGCAGCCCCCCCGGACAGGGGGCCGGGGAGCTGTTTTTT. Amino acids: CASSPPGQGAGELFF.

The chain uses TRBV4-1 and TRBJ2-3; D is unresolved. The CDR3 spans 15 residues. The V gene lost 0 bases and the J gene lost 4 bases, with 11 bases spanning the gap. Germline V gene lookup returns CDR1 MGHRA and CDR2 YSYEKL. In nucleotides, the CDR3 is TGCGCCAGCAGCCAAGACATGGGCCCCGCAGATACGCAGTATTTT. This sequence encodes CASSQDMGPADTQYF.

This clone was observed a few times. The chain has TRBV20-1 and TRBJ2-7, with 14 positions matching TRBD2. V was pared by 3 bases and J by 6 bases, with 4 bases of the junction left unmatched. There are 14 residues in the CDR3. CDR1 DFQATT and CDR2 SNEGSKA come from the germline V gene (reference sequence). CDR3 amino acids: CSARGLAGAGEQYF. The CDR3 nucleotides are TGCAGTGCTAGGGGACTAGCGGGAGCGGGCGAGCAGTACTTC.

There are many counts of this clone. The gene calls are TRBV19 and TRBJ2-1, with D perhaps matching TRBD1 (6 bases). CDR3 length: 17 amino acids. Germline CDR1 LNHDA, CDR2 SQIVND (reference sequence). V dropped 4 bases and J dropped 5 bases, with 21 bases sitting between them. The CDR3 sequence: CASSTQDRLRAHNEQFF. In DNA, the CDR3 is TGTGCCAGTAGTACACAGGACAGACTGAGGGCACACAATGAGCAGTTCTTC.

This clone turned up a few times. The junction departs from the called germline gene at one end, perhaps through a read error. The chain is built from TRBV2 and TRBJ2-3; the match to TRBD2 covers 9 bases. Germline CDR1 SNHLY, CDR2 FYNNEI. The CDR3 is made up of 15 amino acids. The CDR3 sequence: CTSTEREVNTDTQYF. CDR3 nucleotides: TGTACCAGCACGGAGCGGGAGGTGAACACAGATACGCAGTATTTT.

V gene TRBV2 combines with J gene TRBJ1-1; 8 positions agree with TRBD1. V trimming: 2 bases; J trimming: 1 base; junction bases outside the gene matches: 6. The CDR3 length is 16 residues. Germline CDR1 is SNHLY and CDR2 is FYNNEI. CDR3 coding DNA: TGTGCCAGCAGTGAAACGACTGGACAGGGGAACACTGAAGCTTTCTTT. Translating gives CASSETTGQGNTEAFF.

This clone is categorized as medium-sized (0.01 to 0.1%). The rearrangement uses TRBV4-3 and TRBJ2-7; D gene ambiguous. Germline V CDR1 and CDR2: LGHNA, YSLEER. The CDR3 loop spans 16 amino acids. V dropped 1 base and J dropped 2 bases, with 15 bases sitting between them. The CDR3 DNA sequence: TGCGCCAGCAGCCAAGGGGTCGGGTCCAATGCCTACGAGCAGTACTTC. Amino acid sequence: CASSQGVGSNAYEQYF.

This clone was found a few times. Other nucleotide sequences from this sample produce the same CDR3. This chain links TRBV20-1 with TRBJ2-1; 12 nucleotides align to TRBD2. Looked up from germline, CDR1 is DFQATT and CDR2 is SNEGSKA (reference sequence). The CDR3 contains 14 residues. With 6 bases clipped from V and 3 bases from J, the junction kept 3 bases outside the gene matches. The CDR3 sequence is CSARLAGDYNEQFF. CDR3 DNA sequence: TGCAGTGCAAGACTAGCGGGGGACTACAATGAGCAGTTCTTC.

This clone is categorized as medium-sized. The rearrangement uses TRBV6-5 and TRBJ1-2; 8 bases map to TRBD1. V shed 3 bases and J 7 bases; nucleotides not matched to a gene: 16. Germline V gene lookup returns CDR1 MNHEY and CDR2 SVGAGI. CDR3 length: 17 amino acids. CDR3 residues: CASSYAGFGQGASGYTF. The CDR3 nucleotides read TGTGCCAGCAGTTATGCCGGGTTCGGGCAGGGGGCGTCTGGCTACACCTTC.

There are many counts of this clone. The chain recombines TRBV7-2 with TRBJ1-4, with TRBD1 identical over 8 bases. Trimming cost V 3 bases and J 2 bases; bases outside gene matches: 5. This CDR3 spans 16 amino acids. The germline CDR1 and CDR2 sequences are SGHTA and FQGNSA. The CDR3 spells CASSLDRARTNEKLFF. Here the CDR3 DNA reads TGTGCCAGCAGCTTGGACAGGGCGAGGACTAATGAAAAACTGTTTTTT.

CDR3 nucleotide sequence: TGTGCCAGCAGCTTAGCAGGGCCCCAGCATTTT. Protein: CASSLAGPQHF. V is TRBV7-8 and J is TRBJ1-5; D is undetermined. The germline V gene encodes CDR1 SGHVS and CDR2 FQNEAQ. The length of the CDR3 is 11 residues. V was clipped by 0 bases and J by 9 bases, with 3 bases between them.

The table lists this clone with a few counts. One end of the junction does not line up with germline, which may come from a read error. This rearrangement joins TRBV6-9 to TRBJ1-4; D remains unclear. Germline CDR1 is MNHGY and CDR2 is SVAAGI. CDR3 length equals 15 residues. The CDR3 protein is CASSAGIKGNEKLFF. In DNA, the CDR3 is TGCGCCAGCTCTGCCGGTATAAAGGGTAATGAAAAACTGTTTTTT.

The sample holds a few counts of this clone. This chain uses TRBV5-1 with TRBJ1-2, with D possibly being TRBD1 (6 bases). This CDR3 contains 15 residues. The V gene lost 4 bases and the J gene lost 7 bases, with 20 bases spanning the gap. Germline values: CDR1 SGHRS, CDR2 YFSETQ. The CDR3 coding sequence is TGCGCCAGCAGCCAACTTTCGACAGGAGAGGTTGGCTACACCTTC. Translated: CASSQLSTGEVGYTF.

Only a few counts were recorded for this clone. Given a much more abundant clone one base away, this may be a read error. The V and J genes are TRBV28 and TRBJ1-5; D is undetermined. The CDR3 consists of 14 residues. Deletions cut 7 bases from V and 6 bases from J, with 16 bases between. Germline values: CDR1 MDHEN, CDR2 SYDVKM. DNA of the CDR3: TGTGCCAGCACCTTAGCGAGGGTGCCTCAGCCCCAGCATTTT. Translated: CASTLARVPQPQHF.

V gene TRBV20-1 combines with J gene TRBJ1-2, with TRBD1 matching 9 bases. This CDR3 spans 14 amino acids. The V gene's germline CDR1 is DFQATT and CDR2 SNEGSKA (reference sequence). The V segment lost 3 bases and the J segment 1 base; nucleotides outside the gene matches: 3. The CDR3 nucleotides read TGCAGTGCTAGGGGGACAGGGAATAACTATGGCTACACCTTC. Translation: CSARGTGNNYGYTF.

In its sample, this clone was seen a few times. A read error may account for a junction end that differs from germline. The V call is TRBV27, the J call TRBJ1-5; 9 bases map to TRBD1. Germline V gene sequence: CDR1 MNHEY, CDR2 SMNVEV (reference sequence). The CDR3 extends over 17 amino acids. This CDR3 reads CASSTAGTGKGSQPQHF. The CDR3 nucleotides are TGTGCCAGCAGTACCGCCGGGACAGGGAAGGGGAGTCAGCCACAGCATTTT.

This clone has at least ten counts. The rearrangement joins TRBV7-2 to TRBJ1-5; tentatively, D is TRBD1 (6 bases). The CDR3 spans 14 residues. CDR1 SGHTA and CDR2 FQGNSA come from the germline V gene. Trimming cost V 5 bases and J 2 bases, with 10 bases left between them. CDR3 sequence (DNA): TGTGCCAGCAGCCGCGACAGGCGCAATCAGCCCCAGCATTTT. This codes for CASSRDRRNQPQHF.

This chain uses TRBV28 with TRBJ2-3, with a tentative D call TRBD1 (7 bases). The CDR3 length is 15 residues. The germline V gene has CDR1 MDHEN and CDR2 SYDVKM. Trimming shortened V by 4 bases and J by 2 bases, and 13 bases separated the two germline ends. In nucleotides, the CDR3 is TGTGCCAGCAGTTCCACAGGGGAGGACACAGATACGCAGTATTTT. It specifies CASSSTGEDTDTQYF.